The source of this TCR beta chain is a study of preoperative IRX-2 immunotherapy in early breast cancer (dated by TCRdb to between 2017 and 2020). The method behind the library was the immunoSEQ multiplex PCR assay. TCRdb mirrors the immuneACCESS table, restricted to in-frame sequences. Some clones are absent from its copies; in checked studies, under half trace to an unresolved V gene, and the reason for the others is unknown. For this sample there are about 1,400 clones; 64% appear just once. The ten biggest clones cover roughly 12% of the sample. Only one count was recorded for this clone. Its target antigen remains unknown. Nothing much larger sits one base from this clone, and base qualities are not available. The CDR1 and CDR2 encoded by the germline V gene are MNHGY and SAAAGT. The trim is 5 bases for V and 0 bases for J, with a gap of 10 bases between the germline ends. The CDR3 runs 14 residues from the cysteine to the phenylalanine. The read is trimmed to its CDR3 DNA, 42 bases read in frame from base 1.

Taken with the paper, the label for treatment or condition translates to: preoperative locoregional IRX-2 cytokine immunotherapy. The samples were obtained from a phase Ib study that tested preoperative, locoregional IRX-2 cytokine immunotherapy designed to prime immune responses. The donors were early-stage breast cancer patients who were given IRX-2 prior to surgery. The clonotype comes from a human donor with breast cancer. This sample comprised tumor tissue, obtained before IRX-2 immunotherapy. The chain was built from TRBV6-8 and TRBJ1-2, with the D gene too uncertain to name. At the DNA level, the sequence is TGTGCCAGCAGTGATTGGGATTCTAACTATGGCTACACCTTC. The resulting protein is CASSDWDSNYGYTF.